The rows below give T cell receptor beta chains drawn from one sample of a study of identical twins. Each CDR3 protein gets one entry after TCRdb re-called the 5' RACE reads with MiXCR. The sample contains about 240,000 distinct CDR3 sequences, approximately 10% of which appear only once. Material for sequencing was memory T cells sorted from blood. These receptors originate from a man in his fifties or sixties in good health. Both conserved end residues are part of each CDR3. The D gene is left open where the match is weak. The listing skips clone size in some rows; elsewhere it reads once, few, many or a size class.

- | few | TRBJ2-1 | TRBV19 | TGTGCCAGTAGTCGGTGGGAGGTCGATGAGCAGTTCTTC | CASSRWEVDEQFF
- | - | TRBJ2-7 | TRBV20-1 | TGCAGTGCTTGGCCCTCCCGAGGAGGTGTGAGGGAGCAGTACTTC | CSAWPSRGGVREQYF
TRBD1 | many | TRBJ2-7 | TRBV29-1 | TGCAGCGTGGCGGTACTTCGGACAGGGTACGAGCAGTACTTC | CSVAVLRTGYEQYF
TRBD2 | - | TRBJ2-5 | TRBV25-1 | TGTGCCAGCAGTGTGGGGGGACTAGCAGAAGAGACCCAGTACTTC | CASSVGGLAEETQYF
- | few | TRBJ1-3 | TRBV30 | TGTGCCTGGAGAAATGCGGCTGGAAACACCATATATTTT | CAWRNAAGNTIYF
- | many | TRBJ1-1 | TRBV5-1 | TGCGCCAGCAGCTTTGGGGGGGGGTCCCCTGAAGCTTTCTTT | CASSFGGGSPEAFF
TRBD2 | many | TRBJ2-1 | TRBV3-1 | TGTGCCAGCAGCCCCGAGCGGGGGGGCAAATTCTTC | CASSPERGGKFF
- | - | TRBJ2-7 | TRBV18 | TGTGCCAGCTCACCCCGCCCGGAGGCCTACGAGCAGTACTTC | CASSPRPEAYEQYF
- | - | TRBJ2-3 | TRBV9 | TGTGCCAGCAGGAGGGGGACTCACCACTATACGGATACGCAGTATTTT | CASRRGTHHYTDTQYF
- | many | TRBJ2-2 | TRBV5-1 | TGCGCCAGCAGCCCCCGACAGAGTTCGAACACCGGGGAGCTGTTTTTT | CASSPRQSSNTGELFF
- | - | TRBJ2-7 | TRBV6-2/TRBV6-3 | TGTGCCAGCAGTTACTCGCTTGGCGGGACTGTGGACGAGCAGTACTTC | CASSYSLGGTVDEQYF
- | many | TRBJ1-1 | TRBV5-4 | TGTGCCAGCAGAGGCAGGGGTCTGCCTTTCTTT | CASRGRGLPFF
TRBD1 | - | TRBJ1-4 | TRBV5-1 | TGCGCCAGCAGCTTGGGGACAGGGCCTAATGAAAAACTGTTTTTT | CASSLGTGPNEKLFF
- | many | TRBJ1-4 | TRBV27 | TGTGCCAGCAGTTTAGTAGGTCCTGATGAAAAACTGTTTTTT | CASSLVGPDEKLFF
- | - | TRBJ2-7 | TRBV30 | TGTGCCTGTATCCGGGACGCCAGAGGCTACGAGCAGTACTTC | CACIRDARGYEQYF
- | many | TRBJ1-1 | TRBV5-1 | TGCGCCAGCAGCTTGAGCGGGGGGCGCAGCACTGAAGCTTTCTTT | CASSLSGGRSTEAFF
- | many | TRBJ2-2 | TRBV12-3/TRBV12-4 | TGTGCCAGCAGGACCACAGTCACCGGGGAGCTGTTTTTT | CASRTTVTGELFF
TRBD2 | many | TRBJ2-3 | TRBV29-1 | TGCAGCGAGGGACTAGCGGGCACAGATACGCAGTATTTT | CSEGLAGTDTQYF
TRBD1 | many | TRBJ2-1 | TRBV28 | TGTGCCAGCAGTTTGCCGGGACAGGGTGTCAATGAGCAGTTCTTC | CASSLPGQGVNEQFF
- | few | TRBJ2-5 | TRBV15 | TGTGCCACCAGCCCCCGGTCTAGAGGATTCCAAGAGACCCAGTACTTC | CATSPRSRGFQETQYF
- | many | TRBJ2-7 | TRBV4-2 | TGTGCCAGCAGCCAAGATTGGGCATTCGGGTCCTACGAGCAGTACTTC | CASSQDWAFGSYEQYF
TRBD1 | many | TRBJ2-2 | TRBV28 | TGTGCCAGCAGTCCCCTCAGGGACAGGGGCGGGGAGCTGTTTTTT | CASSPLRDRGGELFF
TRBD1 | many | TRBJ1-5 | TRBV7-2 | TGTGCCAGCAGCTTTACAGGGGAATGGTATCAGCCCCAGCATTTT | CASSFTGEWYQPQHF
TRBD2 | many | TRBJ2-1 | TRBV6-1 | TGTGCCAGCAGCCGCGGGGGGGCGAATTGGTATGAGCAGTTCTTC | CASSRGGANWYEQFF
TRBD2 | many | TRBJ2-7 | TRBV11-2 | TGTGCCAGCAGCTTAGTGGGTGGAACTAGCGGGAGGGATCTCTACTACGAGCAGTACTTC | CASSLVGGTSGRDLYYEQYF
TRBD1 | - | TRBJ1-6 | TRBV12-3/TRBV12-4 | TGTGCCAGCTCGACCGGACAGGGCGTTTCACCCCTCCACTTT | CASSTGQGVSPLHF
TRBD1 | few | TRBJ2-2 | TRBV5-1 | TGCGCCAGCAGCTTCTCAGGGGGCGCGGGCACCGGGGAGCTGTTTTTT | CASSFSGGAGTGELFF
- | many | TRBJ2-7 | TRBV11-2 | TGTGCCAGCAGCTTAGTTGGGACAAGCTACGAGCAGTACTTC | CASSLVGTSYEQYF
TRBD1 | few | TRBJ1-5 | TRBV5-6 | TGTGCCAGCAGCCGACAGGACAGGGGGAAAAATCAGCCCCAGCATTTT | CASSRQDRGKNQPQHF
TRBD2 | many | TRBJ2-1 | TRBV6-1 | TGTGCCAGCAGTGAAGTACTAGCGGGAGGGGACGGAAATGAGCAGTTCTTC | CASSEVLAGGDGNEQFF
- | many | TRBJ1-2 | TRBV7-2 | TGTGCCAGCAGCTTACCCGTCCCTGCGGGTGGCTACACCTTC | CASSLPVPAGGYTF
- | many | TRBJ2-1 | TRBV5-1 | TGCGCCAGCTCGCAGCAGGGGAACTCCTACAATGAGCAGTTCTTC | CASSQQGNSYNEQFF